The rows below give T cell receptor beta chains drawn from one sample of a study of blood T cell repertoires in COVID-19. The protocol was immunoSEQ multiplex PCR, while the TCRdb copy is restricted to in-frame clones and leaves out a portion. The sample yields approximately 290,000 clones, around 85% seen once. What was sequenced was peripheral blood. Receptors were obtained from a human donor with COVID-19, enrolled during active disease. The donor label of this sample is uncertain. Each CDR3 is given with its conserved first and last residue. The D gene is left open where the match is weak. The size field is filled for only some rows; it gives once, few, many or a size class.

j_gene | abundance | v_gene | d_gene | CDR3aa | CDR3nt
TRBJ1-6 | NA | TRBV27 | NA | CASRNSRSPLHF | TGTGCCAGCCGGAACAGCCGATCACCCCTCCACTTT
TRBJ2-2 | NA | TRBV9 | TRBD2 | CASSARLAGGFGELFF | TGTGCCAGCAGCGCCCGACTAGCGGGAGGGTTCGGGGAGCTGTTTTTT
TRBJ2-3 | NA | TRBV2 | NA | CASPATTDTQYF | TGTGCCAGCCCAGCGACCACAGATACGCAGTATTTT
TRBJ2-6 | NA | TRBV2 | TRBD2 | CARPSGSGANVLTF | TGTGCCAGACCTAGCGGCTCTGGGGCCAACGTCCTGACTTTC
TRBJ1-2 | NA | TRBV9 | NA | CASSVGQARSHNYGYTF | TGTGCCAGCAGCGTAGGACAAGCCAGATCCCATAACTATGGCTACACCTTC
TRBJ1-2 | NA | TRBV7-2 | TRBD1 | CASSSAAGTAYGYTF | TGTGCCAGCAGCTCAGCCGCCGGGACAGCCTATGGCTACACCTTC
TRBJ1-3 | NA | TRBV7-2 | NA | CASSLAGGESTIYF | TGTGCCAGCAGCTTAGCAGGGGGTGAGAGCACCATATATTTT
TRBJ2-1 | NA | TRBV30 | NA | CAWSVKGLRGNEQFF | TGTGCCTGGAGTGTAAAGGGACTTCGGGGGAATGAGCAGTTCTTC
TRBJ2-6 | NA | TRBV7-9 | NA | CASSLAVAGANVLTF | TGTGCCAGCAGCTTAGCCGTTGCTGGGGCCAACGTCCTGACTTTC
TRBJ1-4 | few | TRBV12-3/TRBV12-4 | TRBD1 | CASSEWDSEKLFF | TGTGCCAGCAGCGAATGGGACAGTGAAAAACTGTTTTTT
TRBJ1-2 | NA | TRBV28 | NA | CASSLVVEYGYTF | TGTGCCAGCAGTTTAGTCGTGGAGTATGGCTACACCTTC
TRBJ2-1 | NA | TRBV29-1 | NA | CSVEDPRNNEQFF | TGCAGCGTTGAAGATCCGCGCAACAATGAGCAGTTCTTC
TRBJ1-6 | NA | TRBV5-5 | NA | CASSGVLSDNSPLHF | TGTGCCAGCAGTGGTGTGTTATCGGATAATTCACCCCTCCACTTT
TRBJ1-5 | NA | TRBV27 | TRBD1 | CASRPTGVGPNQPQHF | TGTGCCAGCAGGCCGACAGGGGTTGGCCCCAATCAGCCCCAGCATTTT
TRBJ1-4 | NA | TRBV5-4 | NA | CASSPDGGFGNEKLFF | TGTGCCAGCAGCCCGGACGGCGGGTTCGGGAATGAAAAACTGTTTTTT
TRBJ1-1 | NA | TRBV7-9 | NA | CASSLAQAVTEAFF | TGTGCCAGCAGCTTAGCGCAGGCAGTTACTGAAGCTTTCTTT
TRBJ1-1 | NA | TRBV5-6 | NA | CASYFKDRLNTEAFF | TGTGCCAGCTATTTCAAGGACAGACTGAACACTGAAGCTTTCTTT
TRBJ2-1 | NA | TRBV7-2 | NA | CASSPQGAGFNNEQFF | TGTGCCAGCAGCCCCCAAGGGGCGGGGTTTAACAATGAGCAGTTCTTC
TRBJ2-7 | NA | TRBV27 | NA | CASSPAGSPVRQYF | TGTGCCAGCAGTCCCGCGGGGTCCCCTGTTCGGCAGTACTTC
TRBJ1-1 | few | TRBV7-8 | NA | CASSLGGLDTEAFF | TGTGCCAGCAGCTTAGGGGGGCTGGACACTGAAGCTTTCTTT
TRBJ2-1 | NA | TRBV3-1/TRBV3-2 | TRBD1 | CASSLPTGAPYNEQFF | TGTGCCAGCAGCCTACCCACAGGGGCCCCTTACAATGAGCAGTTCTTC
TRBJ1-2 | NA | TRBV5-1 | NA | CASSYPQGRSNYGYTF | TGCGCCAGCAGCTACCCGCAAGGCAGGTCTAACTATGGCTACACCTTC
TRBJ1-1 | few | TRBV5-4 | NA | CASSLKHMNTEAFF | TGTGCCAGCAGCTTGAAACACATGAACACTGAAGCTTTCTTT
TRBJ1-4 | NA | TRBV4-2 | TRBD1 | CASSGTWDRGEKLFF | TGTGCCAGCAGCGGGACATGGGACAGGGGAGAAAAACTGTTTTTT
TRBJ2-1 | NA | TRBV19 | NA | CASSIAGVRNEQFF | TGTGCCAGTAGTATAGCGGGAGTAAGGAATGAGCAGTTCTTC
TRBJ2-7 | NA | TRBV5-1 | TRBD2 | CASSPPLAGEVSEQYF | TGCGCCAGCAGCCCTCCGCTAGCGGGAGAGGTGAGCGAGCAGTACTTC
TRBJ1-1 | NA | TRBV7-2 | TRBD1 | CASSEQGANTEAFF | TGTGCCAGCAGCGAGCAGGGGGCGAACACTGAAGCTTTCTTT
TRBJ1-5 | NA | TRBV5-1 | NA | CASSLEGRFNQPQHF | TGCGCCAGCAGCTTGGAAGGCAGGTTCAATCAGCCCCAGCATTTT
TRBJ2-3 | NA | TRBV11-3 | TRBD2 | CASSLSSGTDTQYF | TGTGCCAGCAGCTTGTCTAGCGGGACAGATACGCAGTATTTT
TRBJ2-3 | NA | TRBV6-2/TRBV6-3 | TRBD2 | CASSLASGRSDTQYF | TGTGCCAGCAGTTTGGCTAGCGGGAGGTCCGATACGCAGTATTTT
TRBJ2-1 | NA | TRBV7-3 | TRBD2 | CASSPRGGVSSYNEQFF | TGTGCCAGCAGCCCCCGCGGGGGGGTAAGCTCCTACAATGAGCAGTTCTTC
TRBJ1-5 | NA | TRBV3-1/TRBV3-2 | NA | CASSQGQGIGQPQHF | TGTGCCAGCAGTCAAGGACAAGGTATTGGTCAGCCCCAGCATTTT
TRBJ1-5 | NA | TRBV9 | NA | CASSVAGNGQPQHF | TGTGCCAGCAGCGTAGCAGGGAACGGTCAGCCCCAGCATTTT
TRBJ1-2 | NA | TRBV9 | NA | CASSPIPRGGVYGYTF | TGTGCCAGCAGCCCAATCCCAAGGGGGGGAGTCTATGGCTACACCTTC
TRBJ1-1 | NA | TRBV29-1 | NA | CSVEIGQNTEAFF | TGCAGCGTTGAGATTGGACAGAACACTGAAGCTTTCTTT